This T cell receptor beta chain came from a study of CD4 T cell repertoires and nickel (dated by TCRdb to 2019 to 2021). A distance of 11 bases separates the germline ends of V and J, which lose 0 bases and 1 base respectively. CDR1 and CDR2 are drawn from the germline V gene (reference sequence): DFQATT, SNEGSKA. From the cysteine through the phenylalanine, the CDR3 covers 15 amino acids. The kept DNA is CDR3 alone, 45 bases in frame from the first base. On this clonotype itself: The antigen it binds to is not known. Base-call qualities are not available, and no considerably larger clone is one nucleotide away.

Library creation used RT-PCR. TCRdb names Illumina MiSeq as the instrument used. The public reads were reanalyzed by TCRdb: fastp trimming at Q25, MiXCR alignment, in-frame beta chains only. A single entry per CDR3 protein holds the most common genes and DNA from its merged rows. In this sample the table shows some 460 distinct CDR3 sequences, roughly 68% of which occur a single time. Together, the top ten hold 6.5% of the sample. The sequence was collected from a human donor in a nickel allergy study, with or without nickel allergy (not recorded which). It is not recorded whether this sample comes from one donor or several. In this chain, TRBV20-1 is recombined with TRBJ2-3, with the D gene not clear enough to name. What was sequenced was CD4+ T cells from blood, not recorded whether cultured. The nucleotide sequence is given as TGCAGTGCTAGAGATGCCCACATGGGCACAGATACGCAGTATTTT. Its coded protein is CSARDAHMGTDTQYF.